This T cell receptor beta chain emerged from a study of control samples from healthy donors and cancer patients. The method was immunoSEQ multiplex PCR; TCRdb's version includes in-frame clones alone and lacks a portion of them. The sample includes about 47,000 clones, around 80% of them seen just once. CDR3 length: 14 residues. V lost 5 bases and J lost 3; bases outside the gene matches: 5. Germline V lookup: CDR1 SEHNR, CDR2 FQNEAQ (reference sequence). Material for sequencing was blood. The V and J genes are TRBV7-9 and TRBJ1-2, with 8 positions matching TRBD1. This clonotype originated in a man between 70 and 80 years old in good health. The CDR3 here is CASSKTGAHYGYTF. For the CDR3, the DNA is TGTGCCAGCAGCAAGACAGGGGCTCACTATGGCTACACCTTC.